This T cell receptor (beta chain) was profiled in a study of shared clonotypes between healthy human individuals. Unmatched junction bases numbered 5, after V lost 0 bases and J lost 6 bases. The CDR3 loop spans 17 amino acids. Germline values: CDR1 MGHDK, CDR2 SYGVNS. Assay used: immunoSEQ multiplex PCR; TCRdb lists only in-frame clones, some missing. The sample records around 610,000 clones, around 96% being singletons. Positive CCR7 selection of CD45RO-negative cells yielded the naive CD8 cells, and terminally differentiated effector memory CD45RA+ cells were excluded. This clonotype was sampled from a woman aged 25-40 years in good health. The chain recombines TRBV25-1 with TRBJ2-1; TRBD2 aligns across 13 bases. What was sequenced was naive CD8+ T cells sorted from blood. The CDR3 nucleotides are TGTGCCAGCAGTGAATATTTTAGGACTAGCGGGGGCAATGAGCAGTTCTTC. Protein: CASSEYFRTSGGNEQFF.